The clone carrying this TCR beta chain was seen a handful of times. Its target is unknown. Extraction yielded at least 6 micrograms of total RNA per sample. The data were obtained in a study of blood T cells in healthy people across ages. Study-level points and caveats: Higher diversity and more naive CD4+ cells were features of long-lived donors, compared to aged donors.

The authors ran a second PCR of about 6 to 12 cycles using a sample-barcoded 5' primer and a J-beta primer mix. Using its own MiXCR run on the 5' RACE reads, TCRdb lists one record per CDR3 protein. This table holds around 1.5 million distinct CDR3 sequences, roughly 64% found once. The germline V gene encodes CDR1 MNHEY and CDR2 SVGAGI. The CDR3 totals 15 residues. The trim removed 6 bases at V and 1 base at J, leaving 7 bases unmatched. The sequenced sample was blood. The sequence was obtained from a man aged 18-30 years in good health. The chain joins TRBV6-5 to TRBJ2-5; 8 bases match TRBD1. This chain's CDR3 is CASRIGTGLQETQYF. The CDR3 nucleotides are TGTGCCAGCAGGATAGGGACAGGCCTCCAAGAGACCCAGTACTTC.